This T cell receptor beta chain is from a study of response to subunit inactivated influenza vaccine. Study-wide findings and caveats: Authors suggested seasonal influenza vaccinations each recruit few new T cells.

A single record per CDR3 protein comes from TCRdb applying MiXCR to the RT-PCR reads. There are around 750,000 distinct CDR3 sequences in the sample; 21% occur only once, and about 9.4% lies in the top ten. The CDR3 length is 16 residues. The J segment lost 6 bases and the V segment lost 2 bases, leaving 11 bases of the junction unmatched. This clonotype was found a few times. Its antigen is currently unknown. This chain joins TRBV12-3 or TRBV12-4 and TRBJ2-5; 8 nucleotides match TRBD2. The receptor was derived from a man aged 45 to 65 who received an inactivated influenza vaccine. The input for sequencing was PBMCs from blood, taken about 5 days after vaccination. CDR3 sequence (DNA): TGTGCCAGCAGTTTATCCACCAGCGGGGGAGTAAAGACCCAGTACTTC. It translates to CASSLSTSGGVKTQYF.